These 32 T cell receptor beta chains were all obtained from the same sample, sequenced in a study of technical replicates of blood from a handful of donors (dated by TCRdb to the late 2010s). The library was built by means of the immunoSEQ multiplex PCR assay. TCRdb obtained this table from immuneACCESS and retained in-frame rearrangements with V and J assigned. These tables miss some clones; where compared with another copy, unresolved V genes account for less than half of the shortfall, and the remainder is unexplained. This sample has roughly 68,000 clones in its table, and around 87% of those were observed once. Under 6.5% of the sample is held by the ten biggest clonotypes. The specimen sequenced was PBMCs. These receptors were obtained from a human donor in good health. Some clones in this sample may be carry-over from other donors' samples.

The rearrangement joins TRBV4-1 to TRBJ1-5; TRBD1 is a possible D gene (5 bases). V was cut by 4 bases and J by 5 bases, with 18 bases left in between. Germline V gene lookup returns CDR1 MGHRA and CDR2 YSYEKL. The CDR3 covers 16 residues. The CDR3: CASSLSQGGRDQPQHF. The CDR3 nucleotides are TGCGCCAGCAGCCTCTCCCAGGGCGGTAGGGATCAGCCCCAGCATTTT.

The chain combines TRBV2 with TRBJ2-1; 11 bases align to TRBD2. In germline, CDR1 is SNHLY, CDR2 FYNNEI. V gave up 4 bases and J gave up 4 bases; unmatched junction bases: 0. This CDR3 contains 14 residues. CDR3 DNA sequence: TGTGCCAGCAGTGGACTAGCGGGGTACAATGAGCAGTTCTTC. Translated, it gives CASSGLAGYNEQFF.

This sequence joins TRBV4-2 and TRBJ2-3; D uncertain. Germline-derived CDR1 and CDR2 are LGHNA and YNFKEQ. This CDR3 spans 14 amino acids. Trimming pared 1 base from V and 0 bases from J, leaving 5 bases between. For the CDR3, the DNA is TGTGCCAGCAGCCAAGCGGAGAGCACAGATACGCAGTATTTT. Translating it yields CASSQAESTDTQYF.

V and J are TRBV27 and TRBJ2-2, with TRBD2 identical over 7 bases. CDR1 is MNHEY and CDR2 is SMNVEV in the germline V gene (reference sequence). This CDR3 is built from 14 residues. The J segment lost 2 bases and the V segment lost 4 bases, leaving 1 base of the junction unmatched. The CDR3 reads CASSSGLNTGELFF. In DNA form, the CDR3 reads TGTGCCAGCAGTTCGGGACTAAACACCGGGGAGCTGTTTTTT.

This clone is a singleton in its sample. The CDR3 spells CASRGTGPYEQYF. CDR3 nucleotides: TGTGCCAGCAGGGGGACAGGTCCCTACGAGCAGTACTTC. This chain joins TRBV6-1 and TRBJ2-7, with TRBD1 identical over 8 bases. From germline, CDR1 is MNHNS and CDR2 SASEGT. The CDR3 has 13 amino acids. The V gene end was trimmed by 6 bases and the J gene end by 2 bases; junction bases not matched to a gene: 3.

The CDR3 sequence is CASSRGERGMAFF. DNA for the CDR3: TGTGCCAGCTCCCGGGGGGAAAGGGGAATGGCTTTCTTT. This rearrangement joins TRBV18 to TRBJ1-1; D is perhaps TRBD1 (5 bases). V was cut by 6 bases and J by 11 bases, with 19 bases left in between. The CDR3 length is 13 residues. Germline loops: CDR1 KGHSH, CDR2 LQKENI. Full variable domain (outside the CDR3, taken from reference TRBV18 and TRBJ1-1): NAGVMQNPRHLVRRRGQEARLRCSPMKGHSHVYWYRQLPEEGLKFMVYLQKENIIDESGMPKERFSAEFPKEGPSILRIQQVVRGDSAAYFCASSRGERGMAFFGQGTRLTVV.

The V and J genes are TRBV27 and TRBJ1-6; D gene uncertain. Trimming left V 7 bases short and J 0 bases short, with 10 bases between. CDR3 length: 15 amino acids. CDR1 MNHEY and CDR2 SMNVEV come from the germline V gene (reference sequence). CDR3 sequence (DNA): TGTGCCAGCACCCGGTCGAGCTCCTATAATTCACCCCTCCACTTT. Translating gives CASTRSSSYNSPLHF.

CDR3 DNA sequence: TGTGCCGGACAGGGCGGGCAATTCGTAGAGACCCAGTACTTC. This sequence encodes CAGQGGQFVETQYF. V is TRBV30 and J is TRBJ2-5; TRBD1 aligns across 8 bases. The germline CDR1 and CDR2 sequences are GTSNPN and SVGIG (reference sequence). The CDR3 is made up of 14 amino acids. The trim removed 8 bases at V and 4 bases at J, leaving 12 bases unmatched.

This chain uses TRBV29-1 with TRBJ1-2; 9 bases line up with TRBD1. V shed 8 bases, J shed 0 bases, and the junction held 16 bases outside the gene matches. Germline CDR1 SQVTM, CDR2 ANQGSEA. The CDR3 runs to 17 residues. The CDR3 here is CSIYTGQGTRSNYGYTF. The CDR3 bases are TGCAGCATCTATACCGGACAGGGGACCCGATCTAACTATGGCTACACCTTC.

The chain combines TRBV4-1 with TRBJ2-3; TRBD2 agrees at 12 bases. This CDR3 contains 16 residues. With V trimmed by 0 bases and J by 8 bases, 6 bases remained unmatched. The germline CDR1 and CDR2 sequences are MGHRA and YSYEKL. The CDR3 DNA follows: TGCGCCAGCAGCCAAGAACTAGCGGGGGGTTCGGGTACGCAGTATTTT. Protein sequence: CASSQELAGGSGTQYF.

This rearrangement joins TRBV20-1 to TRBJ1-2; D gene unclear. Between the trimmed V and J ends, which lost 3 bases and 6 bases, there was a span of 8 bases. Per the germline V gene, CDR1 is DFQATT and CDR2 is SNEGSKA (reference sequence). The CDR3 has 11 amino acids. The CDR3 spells CSASWGDGYTF. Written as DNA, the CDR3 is TGCAGTGCTAGTTGGGGAGATGGCTACACCTTC.

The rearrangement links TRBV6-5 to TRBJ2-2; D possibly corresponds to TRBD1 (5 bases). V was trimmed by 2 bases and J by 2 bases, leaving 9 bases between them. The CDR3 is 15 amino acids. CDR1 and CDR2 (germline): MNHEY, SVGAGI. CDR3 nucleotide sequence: TGTGCCAGCAGTTACACCGACAGAAACACCGGGGAGCTGTTTTTT. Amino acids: CASSYTDRNTGELFF.

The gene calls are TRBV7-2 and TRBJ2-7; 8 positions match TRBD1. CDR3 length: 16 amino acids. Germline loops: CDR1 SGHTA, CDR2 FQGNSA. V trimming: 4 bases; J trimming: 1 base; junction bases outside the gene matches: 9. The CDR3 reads CASSSGQGGLSYEQYF. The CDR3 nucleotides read TGTGCCAGCAGCTCAGGACAGGGAGGTCTGTCCTACGAGCAGTACTTC. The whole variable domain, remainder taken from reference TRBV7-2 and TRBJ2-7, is GAGVSQSPSNKVTEKGKDVELRCDPISGHTALYWYRQSLGQGLEFLIYFQGNSAPDKSGLPSDRFSAERTGGSVSTLTIQRTQQEDSAVYLCASSSGQGGLSYEQYFGPGTRLTVT.

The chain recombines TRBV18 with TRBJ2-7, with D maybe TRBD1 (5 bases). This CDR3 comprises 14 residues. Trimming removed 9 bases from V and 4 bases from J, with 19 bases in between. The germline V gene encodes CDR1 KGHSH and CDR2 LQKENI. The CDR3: CASSAYATAYEQYF. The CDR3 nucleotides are TGTGCCAGTTCCGCATATGCGACAGCGTACGAGCAGTACTTC.

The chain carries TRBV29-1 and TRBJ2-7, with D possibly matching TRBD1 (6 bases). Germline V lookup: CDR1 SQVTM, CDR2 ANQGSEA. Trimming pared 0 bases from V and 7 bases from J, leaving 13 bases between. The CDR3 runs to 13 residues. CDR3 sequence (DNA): TGCAGCGTTGAAGAAGAAACAGGGTGGGAGCAGTACTTC. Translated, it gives CSVEEETGWEQYF.

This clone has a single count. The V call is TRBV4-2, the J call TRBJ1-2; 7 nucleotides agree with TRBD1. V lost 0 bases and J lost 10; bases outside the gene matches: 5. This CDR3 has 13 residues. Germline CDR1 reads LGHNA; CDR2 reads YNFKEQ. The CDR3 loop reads CASSQETGQDYTF. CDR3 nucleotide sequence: TGTGCCAGCAGCCAAGAAACCGGACAGGACTACACCTTC.

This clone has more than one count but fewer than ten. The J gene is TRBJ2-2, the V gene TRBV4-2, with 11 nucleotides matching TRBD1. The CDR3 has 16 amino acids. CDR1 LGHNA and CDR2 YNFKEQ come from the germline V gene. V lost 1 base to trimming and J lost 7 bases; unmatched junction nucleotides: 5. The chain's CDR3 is CASSQAGTGGFGELFF. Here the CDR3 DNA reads TGTGCCAGCAGCCAAGCCGGGACAGGGGGATTCGGGGAGCTGTTTTTT.

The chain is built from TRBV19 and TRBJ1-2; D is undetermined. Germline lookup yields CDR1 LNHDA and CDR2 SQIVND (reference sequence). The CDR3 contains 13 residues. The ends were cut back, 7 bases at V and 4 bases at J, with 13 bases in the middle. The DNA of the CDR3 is TGTGCCAGTATCCCATCGACGGGCTATGGCTACACCTTC. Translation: CASIPSTGYGYTF.

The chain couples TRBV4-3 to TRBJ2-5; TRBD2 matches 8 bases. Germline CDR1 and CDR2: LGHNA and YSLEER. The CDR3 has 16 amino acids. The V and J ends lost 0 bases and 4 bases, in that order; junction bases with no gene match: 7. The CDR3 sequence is CASSQDGGGKGETQYF. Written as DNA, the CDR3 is TGCGCCAGCAGCCAAGACGGCGGGGGGAAAGGAGAGACCCAGTACTTC.

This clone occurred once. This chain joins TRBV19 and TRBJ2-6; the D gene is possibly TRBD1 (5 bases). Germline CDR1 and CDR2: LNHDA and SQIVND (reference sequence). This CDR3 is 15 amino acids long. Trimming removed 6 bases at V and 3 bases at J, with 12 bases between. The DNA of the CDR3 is TGTGCCAGTAGCCCTCAGGGATTTGGGGCCAACGTCCTGACTTTC. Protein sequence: CASSPQGFGANVLTF.

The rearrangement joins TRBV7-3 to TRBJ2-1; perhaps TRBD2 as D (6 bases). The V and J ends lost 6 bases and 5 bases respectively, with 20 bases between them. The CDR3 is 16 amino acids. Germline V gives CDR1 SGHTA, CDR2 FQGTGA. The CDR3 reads CASSPGVGLAHNEQFF. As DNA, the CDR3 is TGTGCCAGCAGTCCCGGGGTGGGACTGGCCCACAATGAGCAGTTCTTC. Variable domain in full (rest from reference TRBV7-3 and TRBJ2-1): GAGVSQTPSNKVTEKGKYVELRCDPISGHTALYWYRQSLGQGPEFLIYFQGTGAADDSGLPNDRFFAVRPEGSVSTLKIQRTERGDSAVYLCASSPGVGLAHNEQFFGPGTRLTVL.

CDR3 in DNA: TGTGCCACCAGGCTTGGGACAGGGGTTTTTGCAGCTTTCTTT. Encoded protein: CATRLGTGVFAAFF. J is TRBJ1-1 and V is TRBV15, with 10 bases aligning to TRBD1. The CDR3 contains 14 residues. The ends lost 6 bases at V and 10 bases at J; junction bases unmatched: 11. Germline V lookup: CDR1 LNHNV, CDR2 YYDKDF (reference sequence).

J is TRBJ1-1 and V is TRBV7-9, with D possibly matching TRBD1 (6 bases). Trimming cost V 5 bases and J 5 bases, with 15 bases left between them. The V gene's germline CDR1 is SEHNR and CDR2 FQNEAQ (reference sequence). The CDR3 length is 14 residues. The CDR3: CASSERPQGTEAFF. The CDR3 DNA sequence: TGTGCCAGCAGCGAACGGCCCCAGGGGACTGAAGCTTTCTTT. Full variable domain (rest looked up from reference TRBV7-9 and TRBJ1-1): DTGVSQNPRHKITKRGQNVTFRCDPISEHNRLYWYRQTLGQGPEFLTYFQNEAQLEKSRLLSDRFSAERPKGSFSTLEIQRTEQGDSAMYLCASSERPQGTEAFFGQGTRLTVV.

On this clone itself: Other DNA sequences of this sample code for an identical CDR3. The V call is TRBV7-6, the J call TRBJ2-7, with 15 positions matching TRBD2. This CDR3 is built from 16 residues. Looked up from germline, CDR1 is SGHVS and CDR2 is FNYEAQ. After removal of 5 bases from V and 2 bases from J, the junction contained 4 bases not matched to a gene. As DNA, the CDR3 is TGTGCCAGCAGCCCGGGACTAGCGGGGGGCCCCTACGAGCAGTACTTC. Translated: CASSPGLAGGPYEQYF. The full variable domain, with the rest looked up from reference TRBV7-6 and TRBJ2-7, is GAGVSQSPRYKVTKRGQDVALRCDPISGHVSLYWYRQALGQGPEFLTYFNYEAQQDKSGLPNDRFSAERPEGSISTLTIQRTEQRDSAMYRCASSPGLAGGPYEQYFGPGTRLTVT.

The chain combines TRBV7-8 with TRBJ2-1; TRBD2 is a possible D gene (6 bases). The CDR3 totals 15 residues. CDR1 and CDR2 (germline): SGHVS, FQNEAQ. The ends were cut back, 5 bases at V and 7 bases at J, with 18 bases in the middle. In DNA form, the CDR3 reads TGTGCCAGCAGCCCCGCTGGACTAACACGGAATGAGCAGTTCTTC. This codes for CASSPAGLTRNEQFF.

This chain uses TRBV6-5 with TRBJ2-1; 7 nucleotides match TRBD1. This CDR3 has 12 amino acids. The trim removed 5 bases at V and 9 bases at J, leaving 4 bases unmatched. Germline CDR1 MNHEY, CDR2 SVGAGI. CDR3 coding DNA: TGTGCCAGCAGTGTCCCAGGGGGTGAGCAGTTCTTC. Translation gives CASSVPGGEQFF.

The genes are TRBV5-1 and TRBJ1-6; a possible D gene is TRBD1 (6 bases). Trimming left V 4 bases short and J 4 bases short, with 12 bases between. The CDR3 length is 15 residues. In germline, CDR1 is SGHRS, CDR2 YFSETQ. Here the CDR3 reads CASSMLDSYNSPLHF. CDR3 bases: TGCGCCAGCAGCATGTTGGACAGTTATAATTCACCCCTCCACTTT.

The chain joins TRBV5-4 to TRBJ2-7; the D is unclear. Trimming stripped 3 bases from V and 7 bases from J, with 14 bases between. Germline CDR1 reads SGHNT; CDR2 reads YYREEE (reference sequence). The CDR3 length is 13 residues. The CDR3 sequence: CASSSGGVVEQYF. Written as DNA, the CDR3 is TGTGCCAGCAGCTCCGGCGGCGTGGTTGAGCAGTACTTC.

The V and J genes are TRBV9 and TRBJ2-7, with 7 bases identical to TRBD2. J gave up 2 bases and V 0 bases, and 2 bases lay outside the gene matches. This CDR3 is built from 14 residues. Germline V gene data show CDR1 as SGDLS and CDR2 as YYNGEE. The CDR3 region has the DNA TGTGCCAGCAGCGTAGCCGGGGGGACCTACGAGCAGTACTTC. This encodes CASSVAGGTYEQYF.

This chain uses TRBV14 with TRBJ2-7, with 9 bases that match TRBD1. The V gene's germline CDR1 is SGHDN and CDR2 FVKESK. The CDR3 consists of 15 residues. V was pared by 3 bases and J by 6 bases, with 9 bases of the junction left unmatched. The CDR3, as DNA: TGTGCCAGCAGCCATACTCCGCGGACAGGGGTCGAGCAGTACTTC. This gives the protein CASSHTPRTGVEQYF.

CDR3 amino acids: CASSFVYEQYF. The CDR3 DNA reads TGTGCCAGCAGCTTCGTCTACGAGCAGTACTTC. The rearrangement joins TRBV7-2 to TRBJ2-7, with D unresolved. CDR3 length equals 11 residues. V was pared by 3 bases and J by 3 bases, with 3 bases between. The germline V gene has CDR1 SGHTA and CDR2 FQGNSA.

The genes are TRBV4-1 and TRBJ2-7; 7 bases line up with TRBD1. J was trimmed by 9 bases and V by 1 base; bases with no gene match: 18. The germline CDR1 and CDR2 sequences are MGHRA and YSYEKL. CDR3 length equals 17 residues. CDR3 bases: TGCGCCAGCAGCCAAGTGAGGGGACAGTTGACTCGGTTTGGGCAGTACTTC. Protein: CASSQVRGQLTRFGQYF.